This paragraph reports one TCR beta chain. The target antigen is unknown. The sample originates from a study of CD8+CD57+ T cells in acquired aplastic anemia. Overall study: Average DNA yield from sorted CD4+ and CD8+ cells was about 3 ug. Mean read depth for CD4+ cells from healthy donors was roughly 10 million. General study points: Controls did not differ significantly from patients in CD8+ Simpson's diversity. Almost 30 shared CD8+ CDR3s appeared highly expressed within patients' immunodominant clones.

Using genomic DNA as the template, TCR beta VDJ and CDR3 profiling was carried out. TCRdb called the reads again in MiXCR, with one record for every CDR3 protein. This table has 110,000 or so distinct CDR3 sequences, under 60% appearing once. CDR3 length equals 14 residues. V dropped 3 bases and J dropped 4 bases, with 10 bases sitting between them. Germline lookup yields CDR1 LNHNV and CDR2 YYDKDF (reference sequence). The chain links TRBV15 to TRBJ1-5; the D is unclear. The sequenced sample consisted of sorted CD4+, CD8+, or CD8+CD57+ T cells (not recorded which) from PBMCs. The source of this sequence is a human donor in good health, serving as a control. CDR3 sequence reads: CATSRTLGNQPQHF. CDR3 DNA: TGTGCCACCAGCAGGACCCTGGGGAATCAGCCCCAGCATTTT.